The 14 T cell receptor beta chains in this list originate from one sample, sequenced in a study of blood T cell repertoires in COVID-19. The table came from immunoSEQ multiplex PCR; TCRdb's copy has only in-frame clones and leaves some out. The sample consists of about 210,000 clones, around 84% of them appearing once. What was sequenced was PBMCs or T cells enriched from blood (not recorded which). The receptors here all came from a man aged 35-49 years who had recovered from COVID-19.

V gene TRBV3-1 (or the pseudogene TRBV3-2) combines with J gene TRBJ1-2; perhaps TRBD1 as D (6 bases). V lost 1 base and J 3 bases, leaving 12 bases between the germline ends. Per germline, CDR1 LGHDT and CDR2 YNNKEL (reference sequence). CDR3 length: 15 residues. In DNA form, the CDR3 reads TGTGCCAGCAGCCAAGTTTTACAGGGCTACTATGGCTACACCTTC. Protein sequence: CASSQVLQGYYGYTF.

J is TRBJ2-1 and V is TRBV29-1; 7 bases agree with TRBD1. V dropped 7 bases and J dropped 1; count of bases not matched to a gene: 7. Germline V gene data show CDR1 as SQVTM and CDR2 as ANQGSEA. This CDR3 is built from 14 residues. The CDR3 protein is CSGRQGQSYNEQFF. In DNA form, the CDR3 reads TGCAGCGGCCGACAGGGCCAGTCCTACAATGAGCAGTTCTTC.

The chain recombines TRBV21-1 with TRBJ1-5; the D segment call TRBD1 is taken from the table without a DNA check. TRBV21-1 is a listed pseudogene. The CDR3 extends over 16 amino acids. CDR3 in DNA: TGTGCCAGCACCCATGGTGGAGGGGGCAGCAATCAGCCCCAGCATTTT. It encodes CASTHGGGGSNQPQHF.

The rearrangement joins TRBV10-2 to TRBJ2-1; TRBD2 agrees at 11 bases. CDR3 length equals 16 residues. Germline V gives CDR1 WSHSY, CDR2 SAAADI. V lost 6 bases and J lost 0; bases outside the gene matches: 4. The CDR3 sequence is CASRVAGGLSYNEQFF. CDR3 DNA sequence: TGCGCCAGCAGAGTAGCGGGAGGGCTCTCCTACAATGAGCAGTTCTTC.

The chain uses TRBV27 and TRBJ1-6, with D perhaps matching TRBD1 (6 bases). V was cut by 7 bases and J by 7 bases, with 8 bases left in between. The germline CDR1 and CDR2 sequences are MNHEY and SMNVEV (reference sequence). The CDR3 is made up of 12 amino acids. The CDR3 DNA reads TGTGCCAGCACACAGGGAAATTCACCCCTCCACTTT. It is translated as CASTQGNSPLHF.

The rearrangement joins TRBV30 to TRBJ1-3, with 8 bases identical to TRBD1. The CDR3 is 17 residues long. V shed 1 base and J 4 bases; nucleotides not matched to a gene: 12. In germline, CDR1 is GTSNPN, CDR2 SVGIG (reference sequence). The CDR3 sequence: CAWSADRGRILGNTIYF. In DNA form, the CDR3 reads TGTGCCTGGAGTGCAGACAGGGGCCGTATACTAGGAAACACCATATATTTT.

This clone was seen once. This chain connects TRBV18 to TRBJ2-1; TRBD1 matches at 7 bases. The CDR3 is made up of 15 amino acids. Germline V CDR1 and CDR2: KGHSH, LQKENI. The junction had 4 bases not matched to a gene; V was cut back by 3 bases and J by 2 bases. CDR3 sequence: CASSPIGQAYNEQFF. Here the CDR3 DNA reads TGTGCCAGCTCACCGATAGGACAGGCCTACAATGAGCAGTTCTTC.

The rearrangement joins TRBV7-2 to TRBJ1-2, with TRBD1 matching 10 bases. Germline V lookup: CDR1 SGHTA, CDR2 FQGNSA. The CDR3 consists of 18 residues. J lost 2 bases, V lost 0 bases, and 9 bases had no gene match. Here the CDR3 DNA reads TGTGCCAGCAGCTTAGCATTAGCTGGGGGACAGGGGAACTATGGCTACACCTTC. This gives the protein CASSLALAGGQGNYGYTF.

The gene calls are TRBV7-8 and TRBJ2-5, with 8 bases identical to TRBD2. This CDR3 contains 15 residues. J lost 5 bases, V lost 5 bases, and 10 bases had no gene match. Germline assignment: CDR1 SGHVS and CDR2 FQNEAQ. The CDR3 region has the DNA TGTGCCAGCAGCAAAACTAGCGGTGCCGGGGAGACCCAGTACTTC. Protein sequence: CASSKTSGAGETQYF. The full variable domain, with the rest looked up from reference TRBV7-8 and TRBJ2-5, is GAGVSQSPRYKVAKRGQDVALRCDPISGHVSLFWYQQALGQGPEFLTYFQNEAQLDKSGLPSDRFFAERPEGSVSTLKIQRTQQEDSAVYLCASSKTSGAGETQYFGPGTRLLVL.

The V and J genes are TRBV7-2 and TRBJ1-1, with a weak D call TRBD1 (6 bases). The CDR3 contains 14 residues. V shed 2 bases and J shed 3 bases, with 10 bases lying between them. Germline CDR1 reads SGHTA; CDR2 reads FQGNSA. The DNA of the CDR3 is TGTGCCAGCAGCTTATTCTCAGGGGACACTGAAGCTTTCTTT. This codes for CASSLFSGDTEAFF.

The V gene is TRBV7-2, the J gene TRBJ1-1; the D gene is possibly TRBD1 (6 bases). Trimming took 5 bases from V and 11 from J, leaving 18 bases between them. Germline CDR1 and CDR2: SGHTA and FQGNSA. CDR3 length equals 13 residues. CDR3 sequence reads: CASSGVGGTDAFF. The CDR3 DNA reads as TGTGCCAGCAGCGGGGTAGGGGGAACGGACGCTTTCTTT.

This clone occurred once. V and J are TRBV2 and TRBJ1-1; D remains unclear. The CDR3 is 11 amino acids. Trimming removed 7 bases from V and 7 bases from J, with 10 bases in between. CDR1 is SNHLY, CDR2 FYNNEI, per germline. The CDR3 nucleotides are TGTGCCAGCAAAACAGAGGGTGAAGCTTTCTTT. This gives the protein CASKTEGEAFF.

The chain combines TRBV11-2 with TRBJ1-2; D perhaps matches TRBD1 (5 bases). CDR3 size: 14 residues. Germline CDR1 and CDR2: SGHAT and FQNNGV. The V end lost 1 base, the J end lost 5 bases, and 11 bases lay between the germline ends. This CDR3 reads CASSLGAGRYGYTF. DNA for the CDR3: TGTGCCAGCAGCTTAGGGGCGGGACGTTATGGCTACACCTTC.

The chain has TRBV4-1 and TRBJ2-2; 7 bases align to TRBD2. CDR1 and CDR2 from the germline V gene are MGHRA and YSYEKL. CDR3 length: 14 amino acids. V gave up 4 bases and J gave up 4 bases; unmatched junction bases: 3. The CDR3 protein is CASSPREGTGELFF. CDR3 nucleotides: TGCGCCAGCAGCCCAAGGGAGGGCACCGGGGAGCTGTTTTTT.